This section outlines one T cell receptor (beta chain) sequence together with its context. Its antigen is not known. The data were taken from a study of graft-versus-host responses after intestinal transplantation. Study overall: Recipients uniformly received anti-thymocyte globulin induction, followed by tacrolimus and steroids for three to four years.

Here immunoSEQ multiplex PCR was the method, and the copy in TCRdb shows in-frame clones only, minus some. The sample lists about 120,000 clones; about 93% were seen once. This CDR3 region has 15 residues. CDR1 is GTSNPN, CDR2 SVGIG, per germline (reference sequence). Trimming cost V 7 bases and J 0 bases, with 16 bases left between them. Study-wide results and caveats: Recipient marrow held GvH clones, some first seen in ileum or blood.

This material consisted of unstimulated CD4+ T cells sorted from spleen or lymph node cells, taken before intestinal transplant. The TCR sequence derives from a human donor who received an intestinal transplant. The chain employs TRBV30 and TRBJ2-1; unclear D gene. The CDR3 region is CASQRAGFSYNEQFF. The CDR3 bases are TGTGCCTCCCAAAGGGCAGGCTTCTCCTACAATGAGCAGTTCTTC.